Detailed here is one TCR beta chain. Its cognate antigen has yet to be identified. No base-level quality is on record; no much larger clone is a single base apart. The CDR3 measures 16 amino acids from cysteine to phenylalanine. The CDR3 DNA has 48 bases and is translated from base 1. V is clipped by 0 bases and J by 5 bases, and the sequence between their germline boundaries is 17 bases long. Reading the germline V gene (reference sequence) gives CDR1 SGHNT and CDR2 YYREEE. Whole blood was collected in K2EDTA tubes by collaborating institutions according to the institutions' own protocols. Collaborator samples were shipped for TCRbeta analysis as frozen whole blood, isolated PBMCs, or DNA extracted from either sample type. The record originates from a study of blood T cell repertoires in COVID-19 (dated by TCRdb to the early 2020s). Turning to the overall study: Collaborator samples came from the United States, Italy and Spain and covered acute and convalescent phases of COVID-19. The material from the prospective study consisted of cDNA or gDNA derived from T cells, B-cell-depleted T cells, or PBMCs. The repertoires were released in a freely available public database intended as a resource for research on the immune response to SARS-CoV-2. Sample metadata almost always included a de-identified subject ID, COVID-19 status, age in years and sex. Deeply sampled blood TCRbeta repertoires from subjects exposed to, actively infected with, or recovered from COVID-19 were included in the dataset. Where available, HLA class I and class II types were taken from metadata supplied by the sample provider and were not determined by assay-based typing. Samples were obtained from the ongoing ImmuneRACE study (first 160 participants) and from 1,000 to 1,500 subjects provided by 6 global collaborators. Paper-wide results and their limitations: How much clinical and demographic metadata was included differed by source and by participant, and the metadata was provided uncurated.

The immunoSEQ Assay, a bias-controlled multiplex PCR, was used to amplify TCRbeta CDR3 regions from genomic DNA. For the original study's pipeline: Within the assay, amplification of reference gene primers was used to estimate how many nucleated cells each sample contained. Sequence reads were collapsed and filtered to measure the absolute abundance of every unique TCRbeta CDR3 rearrangement. For each sample, productive Simpson clonality was calculated as the square root of Simpson's diversity index over productive rearrangements. TCRdb provides this immuneACCESS table in a form limited to in-frame rearrangements. Some clones are lacking; in checked studies, under half of them reflect an unresolved V gene, and why the rest are absent is not known. V and J calls and clone size follow that table, whereas D and trimming were derived from the DNA. This sample gives approximately 97,000 clones in total; 75% to 95% of them show up just once. The top ten hold around 4% of the sample.

In this chain, TRBV5-4 is recombined with TRBJ2-5; a tentative D match to TRBD2 spans 6 bases. The origin of this receptor is a man aged 18 to 30 with acute or convalescent COVID-19. What was sequenced was peripheral blood. The CDR3 region reads CASSLGGTGVFETQYF. The sequenced DNA is TGTGCCAGCAGCTTGGGAGGGACTGGGGTTTTCGAGACCCAGTACTTC.